This TCR beta chain was retrieved from a study of T-cell reconstitution after alpha-beta-depleted transplantation in children. Study-level points and caveats: Reported findings indicate that, about two months after transplant, alpha-beta T cells came from several hundred expanded clones, which were derived from non-depleted graft cells. Diversity of TCRbeta at day 60 was high in some patients, arising from surviving recipient T cells and thymic progenitors. The authors attributed T-cell counts and diversity one year after transplant mostly to newly produced T cells.

The CDR3 spans 18 residues. Germline loops: CDR1 MNHEY, CDR2 SMNVEV (reference sequence). The J segment lost 1 base and the V segment lost 4 bases, leaving 9 bases of the junction unmatched. This clonotype was recorded at least ten times. Its target is not known. Preparation of the TCRbeta library was carried out with unique molecular identifiers. TCRdb called the PCR reads again in MiXCR, with one record for every CDR3 protein. This table has a few hundred thousand distinct CDR3 sequences, approximately 13% appearing once. This sequence joins TRBV27 and TRBJ2-1, with 11 bases matching TRBD2. The TCR originated in a male patient between 10 and 17 years old who had a stem cell transplant for acute myeloid leukemia, so the T cells may come from the graft donor. The sequenced sample was PBMCs, mostly from graft donor cells, obtained 360 days after TCRalphabeta/CD19-depleted stem cell transplant. The CDR3 is CASSWDRVAGGSYNEQFF. CDR3 in DNA: TGTGCCAGCAGTTGGGACAGGGTAGCGGGAGGGTCCTACAATGAGCAGTTCTTC.